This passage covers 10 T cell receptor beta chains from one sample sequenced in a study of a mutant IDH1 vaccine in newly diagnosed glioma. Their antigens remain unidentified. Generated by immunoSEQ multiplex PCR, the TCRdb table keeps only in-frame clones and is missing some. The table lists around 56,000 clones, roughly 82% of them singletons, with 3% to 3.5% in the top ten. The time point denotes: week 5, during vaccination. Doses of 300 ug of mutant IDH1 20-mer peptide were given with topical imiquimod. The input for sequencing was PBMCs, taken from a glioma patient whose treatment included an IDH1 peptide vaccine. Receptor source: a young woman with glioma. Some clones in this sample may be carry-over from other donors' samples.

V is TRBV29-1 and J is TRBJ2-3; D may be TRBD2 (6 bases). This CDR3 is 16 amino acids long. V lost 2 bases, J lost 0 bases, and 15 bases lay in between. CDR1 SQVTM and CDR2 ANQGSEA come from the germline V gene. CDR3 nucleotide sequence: TGCAGCGTTGAACGACTGCTAGCGACTAGCACAGATACGCAGTATTTT. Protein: CSVERLLATSTDTQYF.

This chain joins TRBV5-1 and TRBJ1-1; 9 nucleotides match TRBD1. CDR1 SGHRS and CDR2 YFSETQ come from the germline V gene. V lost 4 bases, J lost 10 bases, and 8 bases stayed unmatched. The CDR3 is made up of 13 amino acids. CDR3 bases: TGCGCCAGCAGCCTGCCGGGACAGGGACTAGCTTTCTTT. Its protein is CASSLPGQGLAFF.

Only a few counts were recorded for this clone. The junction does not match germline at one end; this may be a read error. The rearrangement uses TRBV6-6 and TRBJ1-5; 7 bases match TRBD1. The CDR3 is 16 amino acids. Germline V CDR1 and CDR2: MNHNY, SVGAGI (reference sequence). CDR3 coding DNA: TGTGCCAGCAGCCACCCGCGACAGGGAGGCAATCAACCCCAGCATTTT. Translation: CASSHPRQGGNQPQHF.

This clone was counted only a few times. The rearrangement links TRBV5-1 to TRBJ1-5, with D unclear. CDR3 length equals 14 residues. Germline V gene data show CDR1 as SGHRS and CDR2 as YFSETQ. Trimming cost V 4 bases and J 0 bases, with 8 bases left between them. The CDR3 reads CASSEYSSNQPQHF. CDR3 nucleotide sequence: TGCGCCAGCAGCGAATACAGTAGCAATCAGCCCCAGCATTTT.

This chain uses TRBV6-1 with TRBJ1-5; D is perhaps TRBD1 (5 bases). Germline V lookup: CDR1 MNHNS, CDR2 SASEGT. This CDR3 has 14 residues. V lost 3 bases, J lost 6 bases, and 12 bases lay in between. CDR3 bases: TGTGCCAGCAGTGAGGTAGGGGTTGTTCAGCCCCAGCATTTT. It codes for CASSEVGVVQPQHF.

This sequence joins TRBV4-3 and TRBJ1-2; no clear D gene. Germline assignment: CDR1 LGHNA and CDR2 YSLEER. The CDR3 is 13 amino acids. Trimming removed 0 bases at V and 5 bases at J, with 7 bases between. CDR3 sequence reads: CASSQDRWYGYTF. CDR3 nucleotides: TGCGCCAGCAGCCAAGACCGATGGTATGGCTACACCTTC.

CDR3 region: CASSEGTVGAYEQYF. Here the CDR3 DNA reads TGTGCCAGCAGCGAAGGGACAGTTGGTGCCTACGAGCAGTACTTC. The chain recombines TRBV9 with TRBJ2-7; 7 nucleotides align to TRBD1. The CDR3 is 15 amino acids. The germline CDR1 and CDR2 sequences are SGDLS and YYNGEE. Trimming cost V 3 bases and J 2 bases; bases outside gene matches: 8.

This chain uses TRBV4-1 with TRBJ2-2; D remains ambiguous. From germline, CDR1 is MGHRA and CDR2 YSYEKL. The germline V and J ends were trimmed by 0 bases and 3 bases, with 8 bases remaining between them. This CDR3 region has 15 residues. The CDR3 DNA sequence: TGCGCCAGCAGCCAAGAAAGGCGCTACACCGGGGAGCTGTTTTTT. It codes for CASSQERRYTGELFF.

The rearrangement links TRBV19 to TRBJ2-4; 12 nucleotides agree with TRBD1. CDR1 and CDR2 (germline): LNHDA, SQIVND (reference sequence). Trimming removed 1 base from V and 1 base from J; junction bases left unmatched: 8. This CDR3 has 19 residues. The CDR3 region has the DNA TGTGCCAGTAGTATAGCCGGGACAGGGGGCGCCGTGGCCAAAAACATTCAGTACTTC. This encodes CASSIAGTGGAVAKNIQYF.

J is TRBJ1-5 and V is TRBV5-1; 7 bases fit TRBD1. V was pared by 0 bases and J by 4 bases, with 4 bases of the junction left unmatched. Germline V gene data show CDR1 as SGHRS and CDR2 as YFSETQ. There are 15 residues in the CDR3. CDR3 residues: CASSLGGTANQPQHF. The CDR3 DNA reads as TGCGCCAGCAGCTTGGGAGGGACAGCGAATCAGCCCCAGCATTTT.